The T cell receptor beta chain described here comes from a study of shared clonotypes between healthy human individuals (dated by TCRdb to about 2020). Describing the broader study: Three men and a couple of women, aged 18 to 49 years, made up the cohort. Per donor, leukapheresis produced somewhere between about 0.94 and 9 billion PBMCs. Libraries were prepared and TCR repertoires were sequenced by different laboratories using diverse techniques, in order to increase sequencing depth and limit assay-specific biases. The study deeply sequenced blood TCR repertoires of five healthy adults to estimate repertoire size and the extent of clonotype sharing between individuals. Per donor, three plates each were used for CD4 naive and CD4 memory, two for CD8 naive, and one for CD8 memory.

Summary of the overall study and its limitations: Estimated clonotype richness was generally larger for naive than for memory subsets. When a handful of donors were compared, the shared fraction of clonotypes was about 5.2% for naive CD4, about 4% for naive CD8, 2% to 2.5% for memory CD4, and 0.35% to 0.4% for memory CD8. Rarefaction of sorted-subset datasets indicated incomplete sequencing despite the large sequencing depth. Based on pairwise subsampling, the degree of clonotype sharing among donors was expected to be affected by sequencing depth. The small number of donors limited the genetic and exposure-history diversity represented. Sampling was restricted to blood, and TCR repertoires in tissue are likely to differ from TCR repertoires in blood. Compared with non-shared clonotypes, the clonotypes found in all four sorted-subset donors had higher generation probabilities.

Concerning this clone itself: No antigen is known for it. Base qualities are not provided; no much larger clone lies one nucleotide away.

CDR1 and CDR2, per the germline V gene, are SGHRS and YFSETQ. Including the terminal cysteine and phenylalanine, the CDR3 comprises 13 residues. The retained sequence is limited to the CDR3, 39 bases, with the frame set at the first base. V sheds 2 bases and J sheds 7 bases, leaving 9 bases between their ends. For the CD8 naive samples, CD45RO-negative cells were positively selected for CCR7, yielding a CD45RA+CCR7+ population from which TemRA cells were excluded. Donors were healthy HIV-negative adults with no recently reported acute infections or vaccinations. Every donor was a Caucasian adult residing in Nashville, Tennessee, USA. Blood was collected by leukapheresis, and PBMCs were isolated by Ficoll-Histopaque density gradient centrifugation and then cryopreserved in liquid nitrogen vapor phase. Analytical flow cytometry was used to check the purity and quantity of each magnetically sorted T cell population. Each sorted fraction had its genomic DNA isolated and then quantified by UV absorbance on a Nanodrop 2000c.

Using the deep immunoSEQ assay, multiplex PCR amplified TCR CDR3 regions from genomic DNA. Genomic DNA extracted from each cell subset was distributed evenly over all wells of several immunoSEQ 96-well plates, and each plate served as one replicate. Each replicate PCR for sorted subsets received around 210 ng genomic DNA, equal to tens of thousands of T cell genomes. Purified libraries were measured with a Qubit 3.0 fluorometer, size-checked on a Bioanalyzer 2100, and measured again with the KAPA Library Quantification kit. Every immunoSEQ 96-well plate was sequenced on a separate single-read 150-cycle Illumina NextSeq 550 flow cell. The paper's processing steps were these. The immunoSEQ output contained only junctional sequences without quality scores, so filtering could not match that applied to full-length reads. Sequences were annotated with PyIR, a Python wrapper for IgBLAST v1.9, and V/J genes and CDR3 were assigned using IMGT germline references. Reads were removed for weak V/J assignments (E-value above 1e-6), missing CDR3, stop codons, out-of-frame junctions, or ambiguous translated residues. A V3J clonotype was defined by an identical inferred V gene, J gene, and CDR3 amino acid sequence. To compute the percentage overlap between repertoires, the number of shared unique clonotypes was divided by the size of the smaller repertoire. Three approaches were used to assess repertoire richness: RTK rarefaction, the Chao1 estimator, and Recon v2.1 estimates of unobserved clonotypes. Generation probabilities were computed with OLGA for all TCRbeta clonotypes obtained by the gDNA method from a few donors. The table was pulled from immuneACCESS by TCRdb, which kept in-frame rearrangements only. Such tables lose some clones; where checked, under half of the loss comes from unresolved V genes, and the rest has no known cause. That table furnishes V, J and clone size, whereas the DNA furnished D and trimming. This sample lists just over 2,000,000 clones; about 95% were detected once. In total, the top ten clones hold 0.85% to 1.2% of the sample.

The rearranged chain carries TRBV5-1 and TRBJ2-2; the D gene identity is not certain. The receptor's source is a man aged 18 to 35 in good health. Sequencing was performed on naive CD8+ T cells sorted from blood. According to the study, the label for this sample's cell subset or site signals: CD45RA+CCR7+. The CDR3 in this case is CASSLFSDGELFF. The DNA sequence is TGCGCCAGCAGCTTATTTTCGGACGGGGAGCTGTTTTTT. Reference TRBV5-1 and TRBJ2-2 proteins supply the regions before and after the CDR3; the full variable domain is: KAGVTQTPRYLIKTRGQQVTLSCSPISGHRSVSWYQQTPGQGLQFLFEYFSETQRNKGNFPGRFSGRQFSNSRSEMNVSTLELGDSALYLCASSLFSDGELFFGEGSRLTVL.